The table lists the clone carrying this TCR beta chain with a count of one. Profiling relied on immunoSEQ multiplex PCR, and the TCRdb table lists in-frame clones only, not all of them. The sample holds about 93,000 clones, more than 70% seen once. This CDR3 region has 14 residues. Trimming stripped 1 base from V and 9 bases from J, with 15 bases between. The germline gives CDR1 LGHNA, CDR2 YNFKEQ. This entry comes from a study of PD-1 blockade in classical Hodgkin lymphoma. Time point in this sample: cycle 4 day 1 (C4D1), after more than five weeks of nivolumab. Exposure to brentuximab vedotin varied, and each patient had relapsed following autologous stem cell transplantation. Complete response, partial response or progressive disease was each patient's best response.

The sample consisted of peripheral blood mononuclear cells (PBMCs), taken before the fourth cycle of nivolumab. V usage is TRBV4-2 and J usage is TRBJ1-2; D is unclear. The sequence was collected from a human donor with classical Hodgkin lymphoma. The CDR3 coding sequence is TGTGCCAGCAGCCAAGCCACGGGGTTTACGAGCTACACCTTC. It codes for CASSQATGFTSYTF.